Below, 19 T cell receptor beta chains from the same sample are listed, as sequenced in a study of T cells in Graves' hyperthyroidism and ophthalmopathy. From RNA transcripts, TCR beta CDR3 regions were amplified. The study used the HTBI primer set for a first-round RT-PCR of the TCR CDR3. MiXCR, run by TCRdb on the multiplex PCR reads, gives a single entry per CDR3 protein. This table has around 580,000 distinct CDR3 sequences, approximately 16% appearing once. The sample consisted of blood. Source of these receptors: a young woman with Graves' hyperthyroidism.

The sample holds many counts of this clonotype. The chain recombines TRBV11-2 with TRBJ2-7; the D gene is possibly TRBD1 (7 bases). CDR1 is SGHAT, CDR2 FQNNGV, per germline. The CDR3 runs to 19 residues. V was shortened by 3 bases and J by 0 bases, with 24 bases between the two germline ends. In nucleotides, the CDR3 is TGTGCCAGCAGCTTCCGAGCAGGGGGGACCTATTCACCCTCCTACGAGCAGTACTTC. Translating gives CASSFRAGGTYSPSYEQYF.

This clonotype was detected many times. The gene calls are TRBV29-1 and TRBJ2-3; D perhaps matches TRBD2 (5 bases). The germline CDR1 and CDR2 sequences are SQVTM and ANQGSEA. Trimming pared 4 bases from V and 4 bases from J, leaving 18 bases between. CDR3 length: 15 amino acids. The CDR3 protein is CSVGVSPAVADTQYF. Written as DNA, the CDR3 is TGCAGCGTTGGCGTCAGCCCAGCGGTGGCAGATACGCAGTATTTT.

This clonotype was observed many times. The DNA for the CDR3 is TGCAGTGCTGGGACAGTCACGCAGTATTTT. It yields the protein CSAGTVTQYF. This chain connects TRBV20-1 to TRBJ2-3, with 7 bases that match TRBD1. V shed 5 bases, J shed 9 bases, and the junction held 2 bases outside the gene matches. CDR3 size: 10 residues. Germline V gene data show CDR1 as DFQATT and CDR2 as SNEGSKA (reference sequence).

In this sample, this clonotype turned up many times. The chain couples TRBV9 to TRBJ2-7; the D gene is possibly TRBD2 (5 bases). From germline, CDR1 is SGDLS and CDR2 YYNGEE. The CDR3 contains 14 residues. V lost 4 bases, J lost 3 bases, and 14 bases lay in between. Here the CDR3 reads CASSSRAEDYEQYF. The CDR3 region has the DNA TGTGCCAGCAGCTCCCGAGCGGAGGACTACGAGCAGTACTTC.

The sample holds many counts of this clonotype. The chain joins TRBV2 to TRBJ1-4; D perhaps matches TRBD1 (6 bases). This CDR3 contains 13 residues. The germline V gene encodes CDR1 SNHLY and CDR2 FYNNEI. Trimming removed 4 bases from V and 8 bases from J, with 11 bases in between. The CDR3 spells CASSAGTYEKLFF. The CDR3 DNA follows: TGTGCCAGCAGTGCCGGGACATACGAAAAACTGTTTTTT.

This clonotype has more than one count but fewer than ten. The chain carries TRBV6-5 and TRBJ2-1; the match to TRBD2 covers 8 bases. The CDR3 is made up of 18 amino acids. V was pared by 4 bases and J by 8 bases, with 19 bases of the junction left unmatched. Germline CDR1 reads MNHEY; CDR2 reads SVGAGI. CDR3 residues: CASSSHGSGTRKGDEQFF. The CDR3, as DNA: TGTGCCAGCAGTTCCCACGGTAGCGGGACCCGAAAAGGGGATGAGCAGTTCTTC.

The chain carries TRBV6-5 and TRBJ2-1; possible D gene TRBD1, 5 bases. The CDR3 loop spans 16 amino acids. Trimming cost V 2 bases and J 1 base, with 12 bases left between them. Germline V CDR1 and CDR2: MNHEY, SVGAGI. In DNA form, the CDR3 reads TGTGCCAGCAGTTACATCAGGGTCTCTTCCTACAATGAGCAGTTCTTC. Amino acid sequence: CASSYIRVSSYNEQFF.

J is TRBJ1-5 and V is TRBV6-5; D is possibly TRBD1 (6 bases). Germline-derived CDR1 and CDR2 are MNHEY and SVGAGI. CDR3 length: 18 residues. V lost 2 bases, J lost 2 bases, and 19 bases lay in between. CDR3 sequence: CASSYLTSAHRGNQPQHF. CDR3 nucleotides: TGTGCCAGCAGTTACCTCACCTCGGCACACAGGGGCAATCAGCCCCAGCATTTT.

The J gene is TRBJ1-5, the V gene TRBV19; no clear D gene. This CDR3 comprises 13 residues. CDR1 is LNHDA and CDR2 is SQIVND in the germline V gene (reference sequence). V was shortened by 4 bases and J by 5 bases, with 9 bases between the two germline ends. The CDR3 here is CASSTGNHQPQHF. The CDR3 DNA follows: TGTGCCAGTAGTACGGGGAACCATCAGCCCCAGCATTTT.

This clonotype was detected a few times. The chain uses TRBV5-5 and TRBJ2-5; TRBD2 matches at 7 bases. CDR1 and CDR2 (germline): SGHKS, YYEKEE (reference sequence). This CDR3 is 16 amino acids long. Trimming removed 4 bases from V and 5 bases from J; junction bases left unmatched: 14. CDR3 residues: CASSLSGGSGGETQYF. As DNA, the CDR3 is TGTGCCAGCAGCCTCTCGGGGGGTTCGGGCGGGGAGACCCAGTACTTC.

There are a few counts of this clonotype. This rearrangement joins TRBV7-9 to TRBJ1-3; 9 bases are shared with TRBD1. V lost 3 bases to trimming and J lost 4 bases; unmatched junction nucleotides: 10. Germline CDR1 SEHNR, CDR2 FQNEAQ (reference sequence). This CDR3 region has 17 residues. CDR3 amino acids: CASSLGTGFLRGNTIYF. CDR3 DNA: TGTGCCAGCAGCTTGGGGACAGGGTTTCTGCGCGGAAACACCATATATTTT.

This clonotype was picked up many times. CDR3 region: CASSLSSAADYTF. The CDR3 bases are TGTGCCAGCAGTTTATCTTCGGCAGCGGACTACACCTTC. The chain couples TRBV28 to TRBJ1-2; D is undetermined. V was clipped by 1 base and J by 10 bases, with 13 bases between them. This CDR3 is 13 amino acids long. Germline-derived CDR1 and CDR2 are MDHEN and SYDVKM.

This clonotype was detected ten times or more. This rearrangement joins TRBV28 to TRBJ1-1; D call uncertain. The CDR3 runs to 15 residues. The V and J ends lost 10 bases and 0 bases respectively, with 18 bases between them. The germline V gene encodes CDR1 MDHEN and CDR2 SYDVKM. The chain's CDR3 is CATSPWGGLNTEAFF. The CDR3 nucleotides read TGTGCCACCTCCCCCTGGGGAGGCTTGAACACTGAAGCTTTCTTT.

The chain carries TRBV19 and TRBJ2-5; 9 bases match TRBD1. The trim removed 6 bases at V and 5 bases at J, leaving 7 bases unmatched. The CDR3 consists of 14 residues. Germline-derived CDR1 and CDR2 are LNHDA and SQIVND (reference sequence). CDR3 loop: CASSNTGGLETQYF. The CDR3, as DNA: TGTGCCAGTAGCAACACAGGGGGCCTGGAGACCCAGTACTTC.

There are many counts of this clonotype. The V call is TRBV29-1, the J call TRBJ2-7; D possibly uses TRBD1 or TRBD2 (6 bases each). The CDR3 totals 16 residues. V was clipped by 4 bases and J by 0 bases, with 19 bases between them. Germline V gene data show CDR1 as SQVTM and CDR2 as ANQGSEA. CDR3 loop: CSVAGWGGTSSYEQYF. The DNA of the CDR3 is TGCAGCGTTGCGGGATGGGGCGGGACAAGCTCCTACGAGCAGTACTTC.

This clonotype was seen only a few times. V usage is TRBV7-3 and J usage is TRBJ2-2; D unresolved. Trimming shortened V by 1 base and J by 5 bases, and 11 bases separated the two germline ends. CDR1 and CDR2 (germline): SGHTA, FQGTGA. This CDR3 has 15 residues. The CDR3 nucleotides read TGTGCCAGCAGCTTAATGGCAGGTGTAACCGGGGAGCTGTTTTTT. It translates to CASSLMAGVTGELFF.

The chain uses TRBV7-9 and TRBJ2-1, with a possible D match to TRBD1 (6 bases). The length of the CDR3 is 14 residues. The germline V and J ends were trimmed by 1 base and 12 bases, with 16 bases remaining between them. CDR1 and CDR2 from the germline V gene are SEHNR and FQNEAQ (reference sequence). CDR3 protein: CASSLGGQTTGQFF. DNA for the CDR3: TGTGCCAGCAGCTTAGGAGGACAGACGACCGGGCAGTTCTTC.

The chain couples TRBV5-6 to TRBJ2-7, with D tentatively TRBD1 or TRBD2 (5 bases each). V was clipped by 3 bases and J by 2 bases, with 21 bases between them. CDR1 is SGHDT and CDR2 is YYEEEE in the germline V gene. The CDR3 contains 17 residues. The CDR3 region is CASSSPPGPHGAYEQYF. For the CDR3, the DNA is TGTGCCAGCAGCTCACCCCCGGGACCCCATGGGGCCTACGAGCAGTACTTC.

A few counts support this clonotype. This rearrangement joins TRBV7-9 to TRBJ2-2; 7 bases agree with TRBD2. From germline, CDR1 is SEHNR and CDR2 FQNEAQ (reference sequence). The CDR3 has 16 amino acids. Losses at the gene ends were 7 bases for V and 5 bases for J; bases not matched to a gene: 13. The CDR3 loop is CASTPMGGGKTGELFF. CDR3 sequence (DNA): TGTGCCAGCACCCCGATGGGGGGAGGGAAGACCGGGGAGCTGTTTTTT.